This is a list of T cell receptor beta chains from one sample in a study of vaccination effects on CD4 cells after COVID-19. Which antigens these TCRs recognize remains unknown. Using immunoSEQ multiplex PCR, the repertoire was profiled, and TCRdb retains in-frame clones only, with some absent. Seen here are about 40,000 clones, around 73% observed once, and the top ten hold roughly 8%. This material consisted of CD4+ T cells from PBMCs cultured without peptide, taken after COVID-19 vaccination. These receptors came from a human donor who received a COVID-19 vaccine. The CDR3 runs from the conserved cysteine through the conserved F or W. A D gene is named only where the DNA matches it firmly. Rows give clone size only sometimes, using once, few, many, or a class for an expanded clone.

V	size	J	D	DNA	CDR3
TRBV19	NA	TRBJ2-3	TRBD2	TGTGCCAGTAGGGGGACTAAACTGACAGATACGCAGTATTTT	CASRGTKLTDTQYF
TRBV27	NA	TRBJ1-3	TRBD1	TGTGCCAGCAGTCCCGACAGGGGCTCTGGAAACACCATATATTTT	CASSPDRGSGNTIYF
TRBV10-3	few	TRBJ2-7	NA	TGTGCCATCAGTAGGGACACGAGGGGCCAATCCTACGAGCAGTACTTC	CAISRDTRGQSYEQYF
TRBV5-1	NA	TRBJ2-1	TRBD2	TGCGCCAGCAGCTTGGCCCTGATAGCGGGGTCCTACAATGAGCAGTTCTTC	CASSLALIAGSYNEQFF
TRBV6-1	NA	TRBJ1-2	NA	TGTGCCAGCAGTGATATTACAGCCCATAACTATGGCTACACCTTC	CASSDITAHNYGYTF
TRBV2	NA	TRBJ2-3	TRBD2	TGTGCCAGCAGAGTATACGGGGGGGCGGGCACAGATACGCAGTATTTT	CASRVYGGAGTDTQYF
TRBV27	NA	TRBJ1-1	TRBD1	TGTGCCAGCAGTTTCGGGACAGGGGAGAGTGGAACTGAAGCTTTCTTT	CASSFGTGESGTEAFF
TRBV7-9	NA	TRBJ1-1	NA	TGTGCCAGCAGCTGGCAGGGAAGGGGCACTGAAGCTTTCTTT	CASSWQGRGTEAFF
TRBV6-1	NA	TRBJ2-7	NA	TGTGCCAGCAGTGAATTCTGGGGCGGGAATGCCTACGAGCAGTACTTC	CASSEFWGGNAYEQYF
TRBV9	few	TRBJ1-5	NA	TGTGCCAGCAGCGTGGGCAGCCTAAGCAATCAGCCCCAGCATTTT	CASSVGSLSNQPQHF
TRBV7-9	NA	TRBJ2-1	TRBD2	TGTGCCAGCAGTAATCCGGGACTAGCGGTCTCCTACAATGAGCAGTTCTTC	CASSNPGLAVSYNEQFF
TRBV5-1	NA	TRBJ2-3	TRBD2	TGCGCCAGCAGCTTGGGGACTAGCGGGAGGGCCTTGACAGATACGCAGTATTTT	CASSLGTSGRALTDTQYF
TRBV5-8	NA	TRBJ1-5	NA	TGTGCCAGCAGCCGCGGCCGGTCGGGAAATAGCAATCAGCCCCAGCATTTT	CASSRGRSGNSNQPQHF
TRBV9	NA	TRBJ1-1	TRBD1	TGTGCCAGCAGCGTAAGGACAGGTATGAACACTGAAGCTTTCTTT	CASSVRTGMNTEAFF
TRBV4-2	few	TRBJ1-6	NA	TGTGCCAGCAGCCAAGATAGTAGGGAGAGTTCTTATTCACCCCTCCACTTT	CASSQDSRESSYSPLHF
TRBV5-1	NA	TRBJ1-5	NA	TGCGCCAGCAGCCCCCAACCGCAGGGGCGAGTAAATCAGCCCCAGCATTTT	CASSPQPQGRVNQPQHF
TRBV4-1	NA	TRBJ2-5	NA	TGCGCCAGCGGCCCGGAGTGGTCCCCGAGAGAGACCCAGTACTTC	CASGPEWSPRETQYF
TRBV15	NA	TRBJ2-5	NA	TGTGCCACCAGCAGAGACCAGGGATCGGAGACCCAGTACTTC	CATSRDQGSETQYF
TRBV20-1	few	TRBJ2-2	NA	TGCAGTGCTACCGAAACCGGGGAGCTGTTTTTT	CSATETGELFF
TRBV4-2	NA	TRBJ2-7	NA	TGTGCCAGCAGCCAAGACAGGGGAAGCTACGAGCAGTACTTC	CASSQDRGSYEQYF
TRBV12-5	once	TRBJ2-1	TRBD2	TGTGCTAGTGGTTTGGTCCTTAGCGGGAGATACAATGAGCAGTTCTTC	CASGLVLSGRYNEQFF
TRBV27	few	TRBJ2-7	TRBD2	TGTGCCAGCAGTTTCGTCCCTCTAACGGGAGGGCCGCGGGAGCAGTACTTC	CASSFVPLTGGPREQYF
TRBV27	few	TRBJ1-5	TRBD1	TGTGCCAGCAGTTTAAGGGGGCGGACGAATAGCAATCAGCCCCAGCATTTT	CASSLRGRTNSNQPQHF
TRBV27	NA	TRBJ1-2	TRBD1	TGTGCCAGCAGTTTAGAGGGACAGGGGCTTGGCTACACCTTC	CASSLEGQGLGYTF
TRBV6-5	NA	TRBJ2-7	NA	TGTGCCAGCACGGGGACCTACGTCTACGAGCAGTACTTC	CASTGTYVYEQYF
TRBV18	NA	TRBJ2-3	TRBD2	TGTGCCAGCTCACCTAGCGGGAGCTCAGATACGCAGTATTTT	CASSPSGSSDTQYF
TRBV12-3/TRBV12-4	NA	TRBJ1-2	NA	TGTGCCAGCCATGACTCAGGGTCCTATGGCTACACCTTC	CASHDSGSYGYTF